The clone carrying this T cell receptor beta chain was seen repeatedly, ten times or more. Its antigen is as yet unknown. This sample stems from a study of human T cells and chemical hapten exposure. TCRdb processed the RACE reads anew with MiXCR; each CDR3 protein has one entry. The table lists some 84,000 distinct CDR3 sequences, 7.5% to 9.5% of them singletons, with 2% to 3% in the top ten. This sample's time point: pre-sensitization, week 0. Treatment in this sample: therapeutic diphenylcyclopropenone sensitization with weekly scalp DPC. Every patch test was put on after a blood sample was taken. Overall study findings and caveats: Relative to controls, expanded TCRs formed significantly more large CDR3 similarity clusters. Each of the donors had alopecia, so their immune responses may not resemble those of healthy people.

The sample was whole blood, taken in connection with sensitization to the hapten diphenylcyclopropenone (DPC). The receptor's source is a man in his forties with alopecia areata. Some clones in this sample may be carry-over from other donors' samples.

The CDR3, as DNA: TGTGCCAGCCGGGACAGGGATAATCAGCCCCAGCATTTT. It is translated as CASRDRDNQPQHF. The genes are TRBV28 and TRBJ1-5, with 9 bases identical to TRBD1. Germline assignment: CDR1 MDHEN and CDR2 SYDVKM. The CDR3 is 13 residues long. V lost 8 bases, J lost 4 bases, and 3 bases stayed unmatched.